Below, 8 T cell receptor beta chains from the same sample are listed, as sequenced in a study of cytomegalovirus exposure and HLA in healthy donors. The PCR employed 60 Vbeta primers together with 13 Jbeta primers. Generated by immunoSEQ multiplex PCR, the TCRdb table keeps only in-frame clones and is missing some. The sample holds around 200,000 clones, 75% to 90% seen once. Sequencing input: PBMCs. The origin of the receptors is a woman aged 25 to 45 in good health and CMV-seronegative.

The rearrangement links TRBV2 to TRBJ2-3, with D possibly matching TRBD1 (7 bases). The CDR3 has 14 amino acids. CDR1 and CDR2 from the germline V gene are SNHLY and FYNNEI. V was shortened by 6 bases and J by 4 bases, with 14 bases between the two germline ends. The DNA of the CDR3 is TGTGCCAGCAGCCGACAGGGAGGCCCAGATACGCAGTATTTT. It yields the protein CASSRQGGPDTQYF.

Comment on this clone: One junction end does not reproduce the germline sequence, and a read error may be involved. J is TRBJ2-5 and V is TRBV7-7; a weak D match, TRBD2 (5 bases). Germline V gene sequence: CDR1 SSHAT, CDR2 FNYEAQ (reference sequence). The CDR3 consists of 14 residues. Here the CDR3 reads CASSLAFPPGTQYF. CDR3 nucleotide sequence: TGTGCTAGCAGCTTAGCGTTCCCTCCGGGGACCCAGTACTTC.

The CDR3 DNA is TGCGCCAGCAGCCACCAATTTACCGGGACAGCGCGAAACACCATATATTTT. Translating it yields CASSHQFTGTARNTIYF. The chain has TRBV4-1 and TRBJ1-3, with 7 positions matching TRBD1. The CDR3 is made up of 17 amino acids. CDR1 is MGHRA, CDR2 YSYEKL, per germline. Trimming at V came to 3 bases and at J to 5 bases, leaving 13 bases not matched to a gene.

The V gene is TRBV5-6, the J gene TRBJ2-7; 7 positions match TRBD1. The CDR3 totals 14 residues. The V gene's germline CDR1 is SGHDT and CDR2 YYEEEE. The junction had 6 bases not matched to a gene; V was cut back by 0 bases and J by 6 bases. CDR3 coding DNA: TGTGCCAGCAGCTTGGTCGACAGGGCACGCGAGCAGTACTTC. Translation gives CASSLVDRAREQYF.

This clone was seen only once. V gene TRBV10-3 combines with J gene TRBJ2-7; tentative D call: TRBD2 (6 bases). This CDR3 has 13 residues. V was cut by 6 bases and J by 4 bases, with 13 bases left in between. The germline V gene encodes CDR1 ENHRY and CDR2 SYGVKD. As DNA, the CDR3 is TGTGCCATCAGCGACAGTCGGGGGTACGAGCAGTACTTC. It encodes CAISDSRGYEQYF.

The rearrangement joins TRBV11-3 to TRBJ2-2; D call uncertain. Germline CDR1 is SGHNT and CDR2 is YENEEA. The CDR3 is 13 amino acids. V was clipped by 5 bases and J by 0 bases, with 4 bases between them. As DNA, the CDR3 is TGTGCCAGCAGCCCATCGAACACCGGGGAGCTGTTTTTT. The encoded protein is CASSPSNTGELFF.

This chain connects TRBV18 to TRBJ2-7; 8 nucleotides align to TRBD1. Germline-derived CDR1 and CDR2 are KGHSH and LQKENI. V lost 6 bases and J lost 6; bases outside the gene matches: 7. The CDR3 is made up of 13 amino acids. In DNA, the CDR3 is TGTGCCAGCTCTCAAACAGGGGGTGTCGAGCAGTACTTC. This translates into CASSQTGGVEQYF. The whole variable domain, filled in from reference TRBV18 and TRBJ2-7, reads NAGVMQNPRHLVRRRGQEARLRCSPMKGHSHVYWYRQLPEEGLKFMVYLQKENIIDESGMPKERFSAEFPKEGPSILRIQQVVRGDSAAYFCASSQTGGVEQYFGPGTRLTVT.

This clone was recorded only once. The chain uses TRBV5-4 and TRBJ2-7; 7 bases are a match to TRBD2. Germline CDR1 is SGHNT and CDR2 is YYREEE (reference sequence). CDR3 length: 15 residues. The junction had 9 bases not matched to a gene; V was cut back by 0 bases and J by 6 bases. As DNA, the CDR3 is TGTGCCAGCAGCTTGGGCGGGAGTAGAGATGGCGAGCAGTACTTC. It yields the protein CASSLGGSRDGEQYF.